This record covers a single T cell receptor (beta chain). The cohort's ophthalmopathy patients, a group with duration under 3 months, had a Clinical Activity Score of at least 3 and a NOSPECS grade of at least 4. Researchers barred patients who had uncontrolled infection, other autoimmune disease, pregnancy or lactation. Orbital computed tomography, thyroid ultrasound, serum thyroxine and TRAb, and clinical symptoms together informed the diagnoses. Amplification of TCR beta CDR3 regions was performed using RNA transcripts as template. First-round RT-PCR of the TCR CDR3 relied on the HTBI primer set. From the multiplex PCR reads, TCRdb called clonotypes with MiXCR, one entry per CDR3 protein. The sample yields some 550,000 distinct CDR3 sequences, more than 15% seen once. The entry originates in a study of T cells in Graves' hyperthyroidism and ophthalmopathy. This CDR3 contains 16 residues. Looked up from germline, CDR1 is DFQATT and CDR2 is SNEGSKA (reference sequence). The trim removed 2 bases at V and 0 bases at J, leaving 5 bases unmatched.

The clonotype originates from a middle-aged woman with Graves' ophthalmopathy. The sequenced material came from blood. The chain is built from TRBV20-1 and TRBJ2-1; 9 positions agree with TRBD2. The CDR3 here is CSARRGSGSSYNEQFF. The CDR3 nucleotides read TGCAGTGCTAGAAGGGGTAGCGGGAGCTCCTACAATGAGCAGTTCTTC.